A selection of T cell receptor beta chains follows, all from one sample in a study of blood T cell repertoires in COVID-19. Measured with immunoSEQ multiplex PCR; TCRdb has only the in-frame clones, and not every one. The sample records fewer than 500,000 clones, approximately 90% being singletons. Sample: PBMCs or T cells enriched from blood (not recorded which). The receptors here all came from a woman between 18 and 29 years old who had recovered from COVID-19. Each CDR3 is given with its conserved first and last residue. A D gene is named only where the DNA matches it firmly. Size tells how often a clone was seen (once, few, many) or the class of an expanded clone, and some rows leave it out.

CDR3: CASSHNVILDTQYF; DNA: TGTGCCAGCAGCCATAATGTAATATTAGATACGCAGTATTTT; D: .; size: once; J: TRBJ2-3; V: TRBV3-1/TRBV3-2
CDR3: CASSVDPGQANSPLHF; DNA: TGTGCCAGCAGCGTAGACCCCGGACAGGCGAATTCACCCCTCCACTTT; D: TRBD1; size: .; J: TRBJ1-6; V: TRBV9
CDR3: CASSLFGQGDSPLHF; DNA: TGTGCCAGCAGCTTATTTGGGCAGGGCGATTCACCCCTCCACTTT; D: .; size: .; J: TRBJ1-6; V: TRBV7-8
CDR3: CASRTGGTEAFF; DNA: TGCGCCAGCAGAACAGGGGGCACTGAAGCTTTCTTT; D: TRBD1; size: .; J: TRBJ1-1; V: TRBV10-2
CDR3: CASSTGTGVIEAFF; DNA: TGTGCCAGCTCCACCGGGACAGGGGTGATTGAAGCTTTCTTT; D: TRBD1; size: few; J: TRBJ1-1; V: TRBV7-3
CDR3: CAWSGGLRGTPNTGELFF; DNA: TGTGCCTGGAGTGGGGGATTACGAGGGACACCAAACACCGGGGAGCTGTTTTTT; D: .; size: .; J: TRBJ2-2; V: TRBV30
CDR3: CASSPDRGTYEQYF; DNA: TGTGCCAGCAGTCCCGACAGGGGGACCTACGAGCAGTACTTC; D: TRBD1; size: .; J: TRBJ2-7; V: TRBV9
CDR3: CASSQAQTFKTQYF; DNA: TGTGCCAGCAGCCAAGCTCAAACTTTCAAGACGCAGTATTTT; D: .; size: once; J: TRBJ2-3; V: TRBV4-2
CDR3: CASSHSDRGGYTF; DNA: TGTGCCAGCAGCCATTCCGACAGGGGGGGCTACACCTTC; D: TRBD1; size: .; J: TRBJ1-2; V: TRBV4-2
CDR3: CASTSQVGMNTEAFF; DNA: TGTGCCAGCACCTCGCAGGTGGGTATGAACACTGAAGCTTTCTTT; D: .; size: .; J: TRBJ1-1; V: TRBV18
CDR3: CASSQDGAYGYTF; DNA: TGTGCCAGCAGCCAAGATGGGGCGTATGGCTACACCTTC; D: .; size: .; J: TRBJ1-2; V: TRBV14
CDR3: CASSQDAEGGYTF; DNA: TGTGCCAGCAGCCAAGATGCCGAGGGAGGCTACACCTTC; D: .; size: .; J: TRBJ1-2; V: TRBV4-2
CDR3: CASILQGTEAFF; DNA: TGTGCCAGCATTCTACAGGGGACTGAAGCTTTCTTT; D: TRBD1; size: .; J: TRBJ1-1; V: TRBV6-5
CDR3: CAISEGGQGHYGYTF; DNA: TGTGCCATCAGTGAAGGCGGACAGGGACACTATGGCTACACCTTC; D: TRBD1; size: once; J: TRBJ1-2; V: TRBV10-3
CDR3: CASNRQERTEAFF; DNA: TGTGCCAGCAATCGACAGGAAAGGACTGAAGCTTTCTTT; D: .; size: .; J: TRBJ1-1; V: TRBV6-5
CDR3: CASSLAGREEKLFF; DNA: TGCGCCAGCAGCCTGGCAGGGAGGGAAGAAAAACTGTTTTTT; D: .; size: .; J: TRBJ1-4; V: TRBV5-1